Listed here is a single TCR beta chain. Its target is unknown. This sample was included in a study of shared clonotypes between healthy human individuals. Study overall: Each donor contributed plates that comprised three CD4 naive, three CD4 memory, two CD8 naive and one CD8 memory.

Positive CCR7 selection of CD45RO-negative cells yielded the naive CD8 cells, and terminally differentiated effector memory CD45RA+ cells were excluded. Study-wide points: What naive subsets generally showed was a larger estimated richness than memory subsets showed. Read depth was anticipated to influence clonotype sharing among donors. Blood was the sole source, and tissue repertoires probably differ.

Libraries were prepared by immunoSEQ multiplex PCR; TCRdb keeps only in-frame clonotypes and omits some of them. Here the sample spans 2 million or so clones, less than 95% being singletons. The CDR3 length is 13 residues. The J segment lost 4 bases and the V segment lost 7 bases, leaving 7 bases of the junction unmatched. The germline CDR1 and CDR2 sequences are MNHEY and SVGAGI. The clonotype comes from a man between 18 and 35 years old in good health. This chain connects TRBV6-5 to TRBJ2-7; 7 bases match TRBD1. The material sequenced was naive CD8+ T cells sorted from blood. Written as DNA, the CDR3 is TGTGCCAGCATTACAGGGGTGGGTTACGAGCAGTACTTC. Translating it yields CASITGVGYEQYF.